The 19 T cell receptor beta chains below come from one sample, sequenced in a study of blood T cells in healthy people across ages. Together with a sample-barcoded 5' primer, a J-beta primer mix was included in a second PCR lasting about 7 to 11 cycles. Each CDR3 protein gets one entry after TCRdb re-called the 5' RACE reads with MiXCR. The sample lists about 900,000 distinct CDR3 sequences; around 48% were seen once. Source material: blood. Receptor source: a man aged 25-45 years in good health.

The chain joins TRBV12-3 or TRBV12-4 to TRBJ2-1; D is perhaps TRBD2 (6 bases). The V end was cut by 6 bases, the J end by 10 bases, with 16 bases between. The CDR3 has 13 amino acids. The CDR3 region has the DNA TGTGCCAGCAGCTCCGAGGGCGGGGCCGAGCAGTTCTTC. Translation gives CASSSEGGAEQFF.

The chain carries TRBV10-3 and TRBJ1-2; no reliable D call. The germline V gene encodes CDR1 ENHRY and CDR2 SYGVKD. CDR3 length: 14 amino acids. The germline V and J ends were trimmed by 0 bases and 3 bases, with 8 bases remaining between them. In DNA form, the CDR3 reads TGTGCCATCAGTGAGTCCCGGGGAGACTATGGCTACACCTTC. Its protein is CAISESRGDYGYTF.

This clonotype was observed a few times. The CDR3 spells CAISSRRGTSNEKLFF. CDR3 coding DNA: TGTGCCATCAGCAGCCGAAGAGGGACTTCTAATGAAAAACTGTTTTTT. The V and J genes are TRBV10-3 and TRBJ1-4; D is possibly TRBD1 (5 bases). V lost 6 bases, J lost 3 bases, and 17 bases lay in between. Germline V gene data show CDR1 as ENHRY and CDR2 as SYGVKD. CDR3 size: 16 residues.

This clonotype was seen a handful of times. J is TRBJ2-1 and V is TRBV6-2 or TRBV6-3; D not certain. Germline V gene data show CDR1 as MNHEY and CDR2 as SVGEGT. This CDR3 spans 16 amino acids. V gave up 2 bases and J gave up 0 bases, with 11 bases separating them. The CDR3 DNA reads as TGTGCCAGCAGTTACGTCCAAGTTAGCTCCTACAATGAGCAGTTCTTC. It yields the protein CASSYVQVSSYNEQFF.

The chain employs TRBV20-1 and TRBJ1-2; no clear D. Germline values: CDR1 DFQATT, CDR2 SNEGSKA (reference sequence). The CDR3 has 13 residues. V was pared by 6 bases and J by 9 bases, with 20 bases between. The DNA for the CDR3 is TGCAGTGCCCTTGGACCCGACAAGGGTAGCTACACCTTC. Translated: CSALGPDKGSYTF.

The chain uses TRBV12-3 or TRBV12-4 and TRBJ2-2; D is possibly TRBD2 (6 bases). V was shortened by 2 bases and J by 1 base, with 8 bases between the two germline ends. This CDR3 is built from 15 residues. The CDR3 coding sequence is TGTGCCAGCAGTTTACAGCGGGTGAACACCGGGGAGCTGTTTTTT. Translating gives CASSLQRVNTGELFF.

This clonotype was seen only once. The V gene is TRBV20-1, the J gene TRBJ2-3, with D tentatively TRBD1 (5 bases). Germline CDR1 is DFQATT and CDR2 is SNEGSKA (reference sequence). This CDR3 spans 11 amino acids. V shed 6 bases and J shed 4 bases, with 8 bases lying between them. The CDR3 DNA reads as TGCAGTGCCCTAGGGGCAGATACGCAGTATTTT. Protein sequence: CSALGADTQYF.

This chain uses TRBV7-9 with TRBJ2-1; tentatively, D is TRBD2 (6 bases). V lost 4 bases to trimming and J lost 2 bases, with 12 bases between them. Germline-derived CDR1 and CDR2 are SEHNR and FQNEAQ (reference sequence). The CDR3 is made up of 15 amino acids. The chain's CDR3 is CASSSLGGAYNEQFF. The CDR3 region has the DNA TGTGCCAGCAGCTCTTTGGGGGGTGCCTACAATGAGCAGTTCTTC. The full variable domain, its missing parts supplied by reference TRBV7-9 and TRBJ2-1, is DTGVSQNPRHKITKRGQNVTFRCDPISEHNRLYWYRQTLGQGPEFLTYFQNEAQLEKSRLLSDRFSAERPKGSFSTLEIQRTEQGDSAMYLCASSSLGGAYNEQFFGPGTRLTVL.

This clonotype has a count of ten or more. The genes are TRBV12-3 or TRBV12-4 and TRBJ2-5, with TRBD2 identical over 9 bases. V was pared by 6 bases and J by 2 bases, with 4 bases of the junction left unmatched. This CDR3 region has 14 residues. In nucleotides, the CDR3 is TGTGCCAGCAGCCTAACTAGCGGGCAAGAGACCCAGTACTTC. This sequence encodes CASSLTSGQETQYF.

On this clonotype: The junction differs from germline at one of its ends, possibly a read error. CDR3 in DNA: TGTGCCAGCAGGAGGGGGGATCAGCCCCGGCATTTT. Amino acid sequence: CASRRGDQPRHF. This chain joins TRBV28 and TRBJ1-5, with TRBD1 as a possible D gene (6 bases). CDR3 length: 12 amino acids. CDR1 is MDHEN and CDR2 is SYDVKM in the germline V gene.

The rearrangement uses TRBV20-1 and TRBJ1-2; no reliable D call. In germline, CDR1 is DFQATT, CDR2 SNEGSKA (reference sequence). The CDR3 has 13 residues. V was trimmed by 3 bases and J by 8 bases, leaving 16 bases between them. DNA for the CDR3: TGCAGTGCTAGGGAGGAAGGGAGAAGAGGCTACACCTTC. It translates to CSAREEGRRGYTF.

The CDR3 DNA follows: TGTGCCAGCAGCTTAGCTCCGGGGTTAGACGAGCAGTACTTC. Residues: CASSLAPGLDEQYF. This chain links TRBV7-9 with TRBJ2-7; weak D call: TRBD2 (5 bases). V lost 0 bases to trimming and J lost 5 bases, with 11 bases between them. This CDR3 is 14 amino acids long. CDR1 is SEHNR, CDR2 FQNEAQ, per germline (reference sequence).

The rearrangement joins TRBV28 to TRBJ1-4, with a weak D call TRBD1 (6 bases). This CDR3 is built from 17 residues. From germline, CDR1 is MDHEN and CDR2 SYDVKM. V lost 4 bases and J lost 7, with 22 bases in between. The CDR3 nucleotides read TGTGCCAGCAGTTCTCCGTCCCCAGGGGCGCGCGGTGAAAAACTGTTTTTT. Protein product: CASSSPSPGARGEKLFF.

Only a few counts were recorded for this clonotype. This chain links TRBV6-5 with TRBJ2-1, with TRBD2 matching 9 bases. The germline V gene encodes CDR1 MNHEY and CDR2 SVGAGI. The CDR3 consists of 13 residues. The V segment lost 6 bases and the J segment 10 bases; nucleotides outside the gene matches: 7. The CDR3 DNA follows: TGTGCCAGCAGCCCTGGGACTAGCCGCGAGCAGTTCTTC. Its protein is CASSPGTSREQFF.

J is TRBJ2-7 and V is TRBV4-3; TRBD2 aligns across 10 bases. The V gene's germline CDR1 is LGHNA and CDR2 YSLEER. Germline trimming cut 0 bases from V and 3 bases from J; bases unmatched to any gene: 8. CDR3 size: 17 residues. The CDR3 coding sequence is TGCGCCAGCAGCCAAGATCGGGGGGGGACTAGCGACTACGAGCAGTACTTC. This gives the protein CASSQDRGGTSDYEQYF.

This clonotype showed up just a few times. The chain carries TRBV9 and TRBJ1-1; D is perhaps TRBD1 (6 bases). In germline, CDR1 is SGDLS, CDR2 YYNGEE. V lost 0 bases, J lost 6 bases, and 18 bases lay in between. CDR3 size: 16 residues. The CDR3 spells CASSVGGGRRSSEAFF. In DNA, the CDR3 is TGTGCCAGCAGCGTAGGCGGGGGCAGGAGGAGCTCTGAAGCTTTCTTT.

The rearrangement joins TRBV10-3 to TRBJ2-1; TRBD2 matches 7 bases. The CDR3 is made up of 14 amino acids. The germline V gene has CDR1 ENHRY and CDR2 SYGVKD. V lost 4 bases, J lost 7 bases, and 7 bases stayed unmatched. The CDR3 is CAISGGREGNEQFF. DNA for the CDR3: TGTGCCATCAGTGGCGGCAGGGAGGGGAATGAGCAGTTCTTC.

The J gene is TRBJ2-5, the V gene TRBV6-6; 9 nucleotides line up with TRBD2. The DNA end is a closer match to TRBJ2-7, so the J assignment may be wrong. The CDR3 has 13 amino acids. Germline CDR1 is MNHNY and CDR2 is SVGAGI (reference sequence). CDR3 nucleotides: TGTGCCAGCATTAGCGGGGGACCGTACGAGCAGTACTTC. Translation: CASISGGPYEQYF.

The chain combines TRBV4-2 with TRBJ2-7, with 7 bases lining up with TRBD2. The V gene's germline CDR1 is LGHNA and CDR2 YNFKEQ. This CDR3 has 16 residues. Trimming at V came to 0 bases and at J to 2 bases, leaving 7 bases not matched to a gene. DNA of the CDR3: TGTGCCAGCAGCCAAGAATGGCGCCTAGCGGCCTACGAGCAGTACTTC. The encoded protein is CASSQEWRLAAYEQYF.